The T cell receptor beta chain under discussion was sequenced for a study of blood T cell repertoires in COVID-19. Study information: COVID-19 samples, acute and convalescent, were from the United States, Italy and Spain.

Measured with immunoSEQ multiplex PCR; TCRdb has only the in-frame clones, and not every one. The table lists 15,000 to 20,000 clones, roughly 82% of them singletons. The CDR3 is made up of 16 amino acids. V lost 1 base and J 0 bases, leaving 12 bases between the germline ends. CDR1 SGHTA and CDR2 FQGTGA come from the germline V gene. J is TRBJ1-1 and V is TRBV7-3; D possibly corresponds to TRBD1 (5 bases). Specimen: peripheral blood. This TCR was recovered from a man between 65 and 85 years old with COVID-19, enrolled during active disease. This CDR3 reads CASSLIATVMNTEAFF. CDR3 DNA: TGTGCCAGCAGCTTAATTGCGACAGTCATGAACACTGAAGCTTTCTTT.